The 22 T cell receptor beta chains given below trace back to one sample, sequenced in a study of PD-1 blockade in classical Hodgkin lymphoma. Sequenced by immunoSEQ multiplex PCR; TCRdb stores in-frame clones only, minus some. The profile shows about 93,000 clones, around 80% of them singletons. Time point noted: cycle 4 day 1 (C4D1), after less than 7 weeks of nivolumab. All patients experienced relapse after autologous stem cell transplantation, and brentuximab vedotin exposure was variable. The specimen comprised peripheral blood mononuclear cells (PBMCs), sampled before the fourth cycle of nivolumab. These TCRs come from a human donor with classical Hodgkin lymphoma.

The CDR3 loop is CASSQGARRGSQDTQYF. The CDR3 DNA is TGTGCCAGCAGCCAAGGCGCTAGACGGGGATCCCAAGATACGCAGTATTTT. V is TRBV4-2 and J is TRBJ2-3; D perhaps matches TRBD2 (5 bases). Per germline, CDR1 LGHNA and CDR2 YNFKEQ. V dropped 1 base and J dropped 5 bases, with 19 bases sitting between them. The CDR3 consists of 17 residues.

This sequence joins TRBV6-5 and TRBJ1-2, with a possible D match to TRBD1 (5 bases). V was trimmed by 8 bases and J by 1 base, leaving 8 bases between them. Germline CDR1 is MNHEY and CDR2 is SVGAGI. The CDR3 is 12 amino acids. The CDR3 sequence: CASLGRNYGYTF. CDR3 bases: TGTGCCAGCCTGGGGCGTAACTATGGCTACACCTTC.

The rearrangement joins TRBV6-5 to TRBJ1-1; 7 bases match TRBD1. The CDR3 has 13 residues. V shed 8 bases, J shed 0 bases, and the junction held 3 bases outside the gene matches. From germline, CDR1 is MNHEY and CDR2 SVGAGI. The CDR3 region is CASHDRVNTEAFF. For the CDR3, the DNA is TGTGCCAGCCATGACAGGGTGAACACTGAAGCTTTCTTT.

J is TRBJ1-1 and V is TRBV15; TRBD1 matches at 8 bases. The J segment lost 1 base and the V segment lost 1 base, leaving 2 bases of the junction unmatched. Germline lookup yields CDR1 LNHNV and CDR2 YYDKDF (reference sequence). The CDR3 contains 15 residues. The CDR3 reads CATSRVGQGNTEAFF. The CDR3, as DNA: TGTGCCACCAGCAGAGTCGGACAGGGGAACACTGAAGCTTTCTTT.

This clone was seen a few times. Other nucleotide sequences from this sample produce the same CDR3. The CDR3 loop reads CASSLVATGELFF. Here the CDR3 DNA reads TGTGCCAGCAGCTTAGTCGCGACCGGGGAGCTGTTTTTT. The rearrangement uses TRBV7-9 and TRBJ2-2; D uncertain. The germline V gene encodes CDR1 SEHNR and CDR2 FQNEAQ (reference sequence). CDR3 size: 13 residues. V shed 1 base and J shed 5 bases, with 5 bases lying between them.

The V call is TRBV6-6, the J call TRBJ2-7; 10 positions match TRBD2. The length of the CDR3 is 15 residues. V shed 2 bases, J shed 3 bases, and the junction held 4 bases outside the gene matches. Germline CDR1 is MNHNY and CDR2 is SVGAGI (reference sequence). CDR3 amino acids: CASSYGTSELYEQYF. CDR3 coding DNA: TGTGCCAGCAGTTACGGGACTAGCGAACTCTACGAGCAGTACTTC.

J is TRBJ2-2 and V is TRBV29-1, with 11 nucleotides matching TRBD2. The CDR3 spans 15 residues. CDR1 is SQVTM and CDR2 is ANQGSEA in the germline V gene. With V trimmed by 7 bases and J by 5 bases, 9 bases remained unmatched. The CDR3 nucleotides read TGCAGCGCTTTCGGGACTAGCGGTATAACCGGGGAGCTGTTTTTT. Residues: CSAFGTSGITGELFF.

This clone appeared a few times. The J gene is TRBJ1-5, the V gene TRBV6-5; 8 bases map to TRBD1. The length of the CDR3 is 15 residues. Looked up from germline, CDR1 is MNHEY and CDR2 is SVGAGI. The V gene end was trimmed by 6 bases and the J gene end by 6 bases; junction bases not matched to a gene: 10. For the CDR3, the DNA is TGTGCCAGCAGCCTCGGACAGGGCTTTCGTCAGCCCCAGCATTTT. Protein: CASSLGQGFRQPQHF.

The chain is built from TRBV5-4 and TRBJ2-1; 7 bases are a match to TRBD1. The CDR3 totals 13 residues. Germline V gene sequence: CDR1 SGHNT, CDR2 YYREEE (reference sequence). V dropped 4 bases and J dropped 9; count of bases not matched to a gene: 7. CDR3 in amino acids: CASSGDRAGEQFF. DNA for the CDR3: TGTGCCAGCAGCGGAGACAGGGCTGGTGAGCAGTTCTTC.

This chain joins TRBV10-3 and TRBJ2-1; D might be TRBD2 (6 bases). Germline V gene lookup returns CDR1 ENHRY and CDR2 SYGVKD. The CDR3 sequence is 15 residues long. The V gene lost 4 bases and the J gene lost 7 bases, with 17 bases spanning the gap. The CDR3: CAISADYLGSNEQFF. CDR3 DNA: TGTGCCATCAGTGCGGACTACCTAGGAAGTAATGAGCAGTTCTTC.

The chain uses TRBV29-1 and TRBJ1-6; no clear D gene. CDR3 length: 16 amino acids. Between the trimmed V and J ends, which lost 3 bases and 2 bases, there was a span of 14 bases. Germline loops: CDR1 SQVTM, CDR2 ANQGSEA. CDR3 DNA sequence: TGCAGCGTTGACTCTGGGTCAGTTCCCTATAATTCACCCCTCCACTTT. Translated: CSVDSGSVPYNSPLHF.

In this sample, this clone turned up a few times. The V call is TRBV7-9, the J call TRBJ1-2, with D perhaps TRBD1 (5 bases). Trimming removed 2 bases from V and 4 bases from J, with 11 bases in between. Germline assignment: CDR1 SEHNR and CDR2 FQNEAQ (reference sequence). The CDR3 extends over 14 amino acids. The CDR3: CASSLRGAGYGYTF. The CDR3 region has the DNA TGTGCCAGCAGCTTACGGGGCGCCGGCTATGGCTACACCTTC.

The rearrangement uses TRBV6-5 and TRBJ1-5, with 8 bases identical to TRBD1. CDR3 length: 14 residues. Germline V lookup: CDR1 MNHEY, CDR2 SVGAGI. V shed 5 bases and J 6 bases; nucleotides not matched to a gene: 6. As DNA, the CDR3 is TGTGCCAGCAGTCCCCGGACAGGGAGTCAGCCCCAGCATTTT. It is translated as CASSPRTGSQPQHF.

About this clone: Different DNA sequences within this sample yield the same CDR3. The chain links TRBV6-6 to TRBJ2-7; D ambiguous. The CDR3 contains 12 residues. Trimming cost V 2 bases and J 1 base, with 3 bases left between them. Germline loops: CDR1 MNHNY, CDR2 SVGAGI (reference sequence). The CDR3 sequence is CASSYRSYEQYF. The CDR3 DNA is TGTGCCAGCAGTTACCGTTCCTACGAGCAGTACTTC.

The CDR3 loop is CASSIGTGGDSYEQYF. Written as DNA, the CDR3 is TGTGCCAGTAGTATAGGCACGGGAGGGGACTCCTACGAGCAGTACTTC. The chain combines TRBV19 with TRBJ2-7; 8 bases line up with TRBD2. The CDR3 is 16 residues long. The junction had 5 bases not matched to a gene; V was cut back by 1 base and J by 0 bases. Germline V gives CDR1 LNHDA, CDR2 SQIVND (reference sequence). Full variable domain (rest looked up from reference TRBV19 and TRBJ2-7): DGGITQSPKYLFRKEGQNVTLSCEQNLNHDAMYWYRQDPGQGLRLIYYSQIVNDFQKGDIAEGYSVSREKKESFPLTVTSAQKNPTAFYLCASSIGTGGDSYEQYFGPGTRLTVT.

This clone was detected once. The rearrangement links TRBV7-9 to TRBJ1-1; 7 positions match TRBD1. Germline V gene lookup returns CDR1 SEHNR and CDR2 FQNEAQ (reference sequence). V lost 5 bases to trimming and J lost 1 base; unmatched junction nucleotides: 13. The CDR3 length is 17 residues. The CDR3 bases are TGTGCCAGCAGCCACCGGACAGGCGCTAACTGGAACACTGAAGCTTTCTTT. Encoded protein: CASSHRTGANWNTEAFF.

The chain has TRBV29-1 and TRBJ1-4, with TRBD1 matching 7 bases. Unmatched junction bases numbered 4, after V lost 5 bases and J lost 4 bases. The CDR3 length is 13 residues. Germline V lookup: CDR1 SQVTM, CDR2 ANQGSEA. This CDR3 is CSVRGLGNEKLFF. CDR3 nucleotides: TGCAGCGTTAGGGGGCTTGGTAATGAAAAACTGTTTTTT.

This clone has only one observation. This chain uses TRBV30 with TRBJ1-1; TRBD1 matches at 9 bases. The CDR3 is made up of 16 amino acids. Germline lookup yields CDR1 GTSNPN and CDR2 SVGIG (reference sequence). V was clipped by 3 bases and J by 5 bases; unmatched bases: 13. The CDR3 reads CAWSPSGRGQGTEAFF. The CDR3 DNA is TGTGCCTGGAGCCCCTCGGGCAGGGGACAGGGAACTGAAGCTTTCTTT.

The V gene is TRBV6-1, the J gene TRBJ2-5; D is perhaps TRBD1 (6 bases). The DNA end is more similar to TRBJ2-7, so the J call may be wrong. CDR3 size: 14 residues. The germline gives CDR1 MNHNS, CDR2 SASEGT. As DNA, the CDR3 is TGTGCCAGCAGTATACAGGGTCAAGCCTACGAGCAGTACTTC. It encodes CASSIQGQAYEQYF.

The V call is TRBV10-3, the J call TRBJ2-1; TRBD2 matches at 11 bases. The CDR3 has 17 residues. The J segment lost 0 bases and the V segment lost 5 bases, leaving 6 bases of the junction unmatched. CDR1 is ENHRY and CDR2 is SYGVKD in the germline V gene. CDR3 loop: CAISRSGGGFSYNEQFF. The CDR3 DNA reads as TGTGCCATCAGTCGTAGCGGGGGGGGCTTCTCCTACAATGAGCAGTTCTTC.

This chain connects TRBV6-5 to TRBJ1-1; the match to TRBD1 covers 7 bases. Germline trimming cut 2 bases from V and 10 bases from J; bases unmatched to any gene: 7. The CDR3 has 13 amino acids. Germline loops: CDR1 MNHEY, CDR2 SVGAGI. CDR3 protein: CASSYQGGRRAFF. The CDR3 coding sequence is TGTGCCAGCAGTTACCAGGGGGGGAGGAGAGCTTTCTTT.

This clone was recorded a few times. The genes are TRBV19 and TRBJ2-7; 7 bases line up with TRBD1. CDR1 and CDR2 (germline): LNHDA, SQIVND (reference sequence). The CDR3 is made up of 15 amino acids. The trim removed 3 bases at V and 1 base at J, leaving 6 bases unmatched. The DNA for the CDR3 is TGTGCCAGTAGTATCCGGACAGGAGTATCCTACGAGCAGTACTTC. Protein product: CASSIRTGVSYEQYF.